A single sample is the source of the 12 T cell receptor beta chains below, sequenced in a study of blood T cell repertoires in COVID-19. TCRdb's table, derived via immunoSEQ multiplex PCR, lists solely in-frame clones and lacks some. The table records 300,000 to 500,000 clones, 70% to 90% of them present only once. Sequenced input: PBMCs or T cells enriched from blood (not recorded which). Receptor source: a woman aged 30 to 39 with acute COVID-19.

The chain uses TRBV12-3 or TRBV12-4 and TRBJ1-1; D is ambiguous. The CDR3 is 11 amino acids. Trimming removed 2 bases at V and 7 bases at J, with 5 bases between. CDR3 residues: CASSLYNEAFF. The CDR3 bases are TGTGCCAGCAGTTTATATAATGAAGCTTTCTTT.

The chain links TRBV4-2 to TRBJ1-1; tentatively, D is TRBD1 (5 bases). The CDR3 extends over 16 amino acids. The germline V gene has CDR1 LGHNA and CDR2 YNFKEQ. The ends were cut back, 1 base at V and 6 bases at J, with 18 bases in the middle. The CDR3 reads CASSQVRAGNEAEAFF. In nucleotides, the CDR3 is TGTGCCAGCAGCCAAGTTCGGGCAGGGAATGAGGCTGAAGCTTTCTTT.

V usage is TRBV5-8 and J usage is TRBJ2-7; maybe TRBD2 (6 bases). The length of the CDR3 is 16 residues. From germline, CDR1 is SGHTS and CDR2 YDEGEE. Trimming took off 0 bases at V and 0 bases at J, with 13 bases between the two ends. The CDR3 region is CASSLAGTASSYEQYF. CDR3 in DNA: TGTGCCAGCAGCTTGGCGGGGACTGCTAGCTCCTACGAGCAGTACTTC.

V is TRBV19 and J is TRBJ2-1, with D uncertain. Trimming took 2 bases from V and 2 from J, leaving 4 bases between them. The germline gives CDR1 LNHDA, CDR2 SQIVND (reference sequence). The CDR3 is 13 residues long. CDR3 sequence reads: CASSISPYNEQFF. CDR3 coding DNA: TGTGCCAGTAGTATAAGCCCCTACAATGAGCAGTTCTTC.

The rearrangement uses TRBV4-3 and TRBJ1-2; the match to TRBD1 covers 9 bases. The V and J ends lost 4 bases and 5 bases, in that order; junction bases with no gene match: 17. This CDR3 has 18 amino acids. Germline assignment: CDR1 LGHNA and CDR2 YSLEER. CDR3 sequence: CASSPHEGTGNGGYGYTF. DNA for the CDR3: TGCGCCAGCAGCCCTCACGAGGGGACAGGGAACGGGGGATATGGCTACACCTTC.

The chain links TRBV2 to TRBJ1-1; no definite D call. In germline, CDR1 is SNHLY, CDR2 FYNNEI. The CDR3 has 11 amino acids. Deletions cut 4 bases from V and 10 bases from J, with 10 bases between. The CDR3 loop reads CASSAHNAAFF. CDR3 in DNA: TGTGCCAGCAGTGCTCACAATGCAGCTTTCTTT.

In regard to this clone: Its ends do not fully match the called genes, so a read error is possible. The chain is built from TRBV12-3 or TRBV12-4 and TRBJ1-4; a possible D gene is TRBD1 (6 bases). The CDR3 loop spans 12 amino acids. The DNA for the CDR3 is TGTGCCAGCAGTTTAGTGGGGGCGTCAGTTAATTTT. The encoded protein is CASSLVGASVNF.

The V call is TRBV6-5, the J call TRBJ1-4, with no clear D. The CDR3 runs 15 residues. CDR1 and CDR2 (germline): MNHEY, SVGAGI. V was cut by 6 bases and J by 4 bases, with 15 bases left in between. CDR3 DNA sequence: TGTGCCAGCAGCCTCGGACTGGATTATAATGAAAAACTGTTTTTT. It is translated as CASSLGLDYNEKLFF.

CDR3 sequence (DNA): TGTGCCAGCAGCCAAGCGATAAGGGGACTAGCAGGTTTCGGCACCGGGGAGCTGTTTTTT. Amino acid sequence: CASSQAIRGLAGFGTGELFF. The J gene is TRBJ2-2, the V gene TRBV3-1 (or the pseudogene TRBV3-2), with 9 bases matching TRBD2. V shed 1 base and J 4 bases; nucleotides not matched to a gene: 16. Germline V lookup: CDR1 LGHDT, CDR2 YNNKEL (reference sequence). CDR3 length equals 20 residues.

The DNA for the CDR3 is TGTGCCAGCAGTGAGAGCTACGGACAGGGGAGGATCTACGAGCAGTACTTC. Translation: CASSESYGQGRIYEQYF. This rearrangement joins TRBV6-1 to TRBJ2-7; 9 nucleotides agree with TRBD1. CDR1 and CDR2 from the germline V gene are MNHNS and SASEGT. V was clipped by 3 bases and J by 3 bases; unmatched bases: 12. The CDR3 extends over 17 amino acids.

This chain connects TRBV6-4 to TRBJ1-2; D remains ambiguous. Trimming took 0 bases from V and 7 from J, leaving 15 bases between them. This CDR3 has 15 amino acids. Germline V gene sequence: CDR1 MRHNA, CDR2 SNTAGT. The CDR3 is CASSDSGAARSGYTF. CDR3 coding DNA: TGTGCCAGCAGTGACTCGGGCGCAGCCCGATCTGGCTACACCTTC.

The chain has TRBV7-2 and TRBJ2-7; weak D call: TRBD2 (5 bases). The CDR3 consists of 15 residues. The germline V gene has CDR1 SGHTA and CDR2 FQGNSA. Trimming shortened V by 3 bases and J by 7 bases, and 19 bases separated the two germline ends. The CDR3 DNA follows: TGTGCCAGCAGCTTTTCGGATAGCTTTGGACTGGAGCAGTACTTC. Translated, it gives CASSFSDSFGLEQYF.